The 30 T cell receptor beta chains below all came from one sample that was sequenced in a study of blood T cell repertoires in COVID-19. The method was immunoSEQ multiplex PCR; TCRdb's version includes in-frame clones alone and lacks a portion of them. This table has about 90,000 clones, about 89% appearing once. The specimen sequenced was peripheral blood. All receptors come from a human donor in a cohort sampled during active COVID-19.

The chain recombines TRBV30 with TRBJ2-3, with D possibly being TRBD2 (7 bases). Trimming pared 1 base from V and 4 bases from J, leaving 12 bases between. The CDR3 spans 14 residues. Germline CDR1 GTSNPN, CDR2 SVGIG (reference sequence). The CDR3 nucleotides are TGTGCCTGGAGTGAACAGGGAGGGGCAGATACGCAGTATTTT. It encodes CAWSEQGGADTQYF.

The chain employs TRBV3-1 (or the pseudogene TRBV3-2) and TRBJ2-2, with 8 bases lining up with TRBD1. The CDR3 is made up of 18 amino acids. Germline CDR1 is LGHDT and CDR2 is YNNKEL (reference sequence). Trimming cost V 1 base and J 5 bases; bases outside gene matches: 12. Here the CDR3 DNA reads TGTGCCAGCAGCCAAGTAATTGGACAGGGAATTAGGACCGGGGAGCTGTTTTTT. As protein: CASSQVIGQGIRTGELFF.

This clone has a handful of counts. This sequence joins TRBV5-6 and TRBJ1-2; possible D gene TRBD1, 5 bases. Trimming took off 0 bases at V and 5 bases at J, with 5 bases between the two ends. This CDR3 is 12 amino acids long. The V gene's germline CDR1 is SGHDT and CDR2 YYEEEE. CDR3 in amino acids: CASSLGQYGYTF. CDR3 bases: TGTGCCAGCAGCTTGGGACAGTATGGCTACACCTTC.

The chain recombines TRBV9 with TRBJ1-1; D perhaps matches TRBD1 (5 bases). CDR3 length: 13 amino acids. The germline CDR1 and CDR2 sequences are SGDLS and YYNGEE. Between the trimmed V and J ends, which lost 7 bases and 1 base, there was a span of 11 bases. The CDR3 here is CASAQTANTEAFF. DNA of the CDR3: TGTGCCAGCGCTCAGACAGCGAACACTGAAGCTTTCTTT.

The CDR3 DNA follows: TGCAGTGCTAGTGCGGGCTATGGCTACACCTTC. This sequence encodes CSASAGYGYTF. The chain links TRBV20-1 to TRBJ1-2; D is unclear. Germline-derived CDR1 and CDR2 are DFQATT and SNEGSKA (reference sequence). V was shortened by 3 bases and J by 4 bases, with 6 bases between the two germline ends. This CDR3 spans 11 amino acids.

This chain uses TRBV14 with TRBJ1-1; D uncertain. The germline V gene encodes CDR1 SGHDN and CDR2 FVKESK. V gave up 6 bases and J gave up 1 base, with 12 bases separating them. The CDR3 consists of 14 residues. The CDR3 coding sequence is TGTGCCAGCAGTTCCAATCCGGGGAACACTGAAGCTTTCTTT. Protein: CASSSNPGNTEAFF.

This clone was seen only a few times. The gene calls are TRBV5-6 and TRBJ2-2, with 7 nucleotides matching TRBD2. J gave up 2 bases and V 1 base, and 5 bases lay outside the gene matches. The CDR3 is 16 residues long. Germline assignment: CDR1 SGHDT and CDR2 YYEEEE. CDR3 amino acids: CASSLIGGGNTGELFF. CDR3 sequence (DNA): TGTGCCAGCAGCTTGATTGGCGGGGGAAACACCGGGGAGCTGTTTTTT.

The gene calls are TRBV27 and TRBJ2-7; no clear D gene. This CDR3 contains 10 residues. Germline CDR1 and CDR2: MNHEY and SMNVEV (reference sequence). V dropped 6 bases and J dropped 6 bases, with 6 bases sitting between them. Here the CDR3 DNA reads TGTGCCAGCAGGAAGAGCGAGCAGTACTTC. This codes for CASRKSEQYF.

The chain carries TRBV4-3 and TRBJ1-6; D gene unclear. From germline, CDR1 is LGHNA and CDR2 YSLEER. V lost 0 bases and J 0 bases, leaving 9 bases between the germline ends. CDR3 length: 17 residues. CDR3 coding DNA: TGCGCCAGCAGCCAAGATCATTATAGCTCCTATAATTCACCCCTCCACTTT. Protein product: CASSQDHYSSYNSPLHF.

This chain links TRBV6-5 with TRBJ1-3, with D possibly being TRBD1 (5 bases). V lost 7 bases and J 2 bases, leaving 12 bases between the germline ends. Germline CDR1 is MNHEY and CDR2 is SVGAGI. The CDR3 extends over 14 amino acids. CDR3 in DNA: TGTGCCAGCATTCAACAGGCCCCTGGAAACACCATATATTTT. It encodes CASIQQAPGNTIYF.

The gene calls are TRBV6-4 and TRBJ1-2, with 7 positions matching TRBD1. This CDR3 is 17 amino acids long. Looked up from germline, CDR1 is MRHNA and CDR2 is SNTAGT. The V gene end was trimmed by 4 bases and the J gene end by 2 bases; junction bases not matched to a gene: 13. CDR3 in DNA: TGTGCCAGCAGTGGAACTCCTCGGGACAGCAGAAACTATGGCTACACCTTC. Translating it yields CASSGTPRDSRNYGYTF.

This chain links TRBV27 with TRBJ1-1; D not certain. The CDR3 runs 13 residues. The V end lost 1 base, the J end lost 2 bases, and 5 bases lay between the germline ends. CDR1 MNHEY and CDR2 SMNVEV come from the germline V gene (reference sequence). The CDR3 sequence: CASSLLGNTEAFF. The CDR3 DNA reads TGTGCCAGCAGTTTATTGGGCAACACTGAAGCTTTCTTT.

This chain joins TRBV28 and TRBJ1-1, with TRBD1 as a possible D gene (5 bases). The CDR3 length is 13 residues. CDR1 and CDR2 from the germline V gene are MDHEN and SYDVKM. V lost 7 bases and J 1 base, leaving 10 bases between the germline ends. CDR3 in amino acids: CASIPGQNTEAFF. The CDR3 region has the DNA TGTGCCAGCATTCCAGGGCAGAACACTGAAGCTTTCTTT.

The CDR3 region is CASSRNRDNEQFF. CDR3 nucleotide sequence: TGTGCCAGCAGCCGAAACAGGGATAATGAGCAGTTCTTC. The chain is built from TRBV7-7 and TRBJ2-1; the D gene is possibly TRBD1 (6 bases). Germline V lookup: CDR1 SSHAT, CDR2 FNYEAQ (reference sequence). V lost 5 bases, J lost 7 bases, and 12 bases lay in between. This CDR3 is 13 amino acids long. Full variable domain (rest looked up from reference TRBV7-7 and TRBJ2-1): GAGVSQSPRYKVTKRGQDVTLRCDPISSHATLYWYQQALGQGPEFLTYFNYEAQPDKSGLPSDRFSAERPEGSISTLTIQRTEQRDSAMYRCASSRNRDNEQFFGPGTRLTVL.

The chain joins TRBV28 to TRBJ1-2; 7 bases agree with TRBD1. Germline V lookup: CDR1 MDHEN, CDR2 SYDVKM. Trimming at V came to 6 bases and at J to 3 bases, leaving 10 bases not matched to a gene. This CDR3 has 15 residues. This CDR3 reads CASRGEGGADYGYTF. The DNA of the CDR3 is TGTGCCAGCAGGGGGGAAGGGGGCGCGGACTATGGCTACACCTTC.

The V call is TRBV30, the J call TRBJ2-7; TRBD1 matches 12 bases. From germline, CDR1 is GTSNPN and CDR2 SVGIG (reference sequence). The CDR3 contains 15 residues. V lost 3 bases, J lost 5 bases, and 8 bases stayed unmatched. CDR3 in DNA: TGTGCCTGGAGAAGCCGGGGACAGGGGGCGAACGAGCAGTACTTC. This gives the protein CAWRSRGQGANEQYF.

The chain employs TRBV7-3 and TRBJ2-1; 11 nucleotides match TRBD2. Trimming at V came to 5 bases and at J to 6 bases, leaving 6 bases not matched to a gene. CDR3 length: 15 amino acids. CDR1 is SGHTA, CDR2 FQGTGA, per germline. In nucleotides, the CDR3 is TGTGCCAGCAGCGCTACTAGCGGGGGAACCAATGAGCAGTTCTTC. It encodes CASSATSGGTNEQFF.

The chain joins TRBV5-4 to TRBJ2-5, with 8 nucleotides matching TRBD2. Germline CDR1 reads SGHNT; CDR2 reads YYREEE (reference sequence). The CDR3 totals 15 residues. V dropped 3 bases and J dropped 1; count of bases not matched to a gene: 5. The CDR3 coding sequence is TGTGCCAGCAGCTGGGCCGGGACTAGCCAAGAGACCCAGTACTTC. This codes for CASSWAGTSQETQYF.

The gene calls are TRBV10-3 and TRBJ1-1; 7 nucleotides line up with TRBD1. Germline values: CDR1 ENHRY, CDR2 SYGVKD. Trimming cost V 3 bases and J 1 base; bases outside gene matches: 5. The CDR3 is 15 amino acids. CDR3 coding DNA: TGTGCCATCAGTGATACCGGGACAGCGAACACTGAAGCTTTCTTT. It codes for CAISDTGTANTEAFF.

The chain is built from TRBV11-2 and TRBJ1-1; D gene uncertain. Germline V CDR1 and CDR2: SGHAT, FQNNGV. The length of the CDR3 is 11 residues. Trimming stripped 5 bases from V and 4 bases from J, with 5 bases between. For the CDR3, the DNA is TGTGCCAGCAGCGTCGGCACTGAAGCTTTCTTT. It specifies CASSVGTEAFF.

The chain couples TRBV5-5 to TRBJ1-6, with a tentative D call TRBD1 (5 bases). Looked up from germline, CDR1 is SGHKS and CDR2 is YYEKEE (reference sequence). Trimming removed 7 bases at V and 10 bases at J, with 15 bases between. The CDR3 totals 13 residues. This chain's CDR3 is CASGGTDESPLHF. The CDR3 DNA follows: TGTGCCAGCGGAGGGACGGATGAATCACCCCTCCACTTT.

V and J are TRBV4-3 and TRBJ2-2; 7 bases are a match to TRBD1. Germline V gene sequence: CDR1 LGHNA, CDR2 YSLEER. Losses at the gene ends were 4 bases for V and 4 bases for J; bases not matched to a gene: 9. The CDR3 runs 16 residues. CDR3 sequence (DNA): TGCGCCAGCAGCCCAACAGGGGTTTCCCGCACCGGGGAGCTGTTTTTT. Encoded protein: CASSPTGVSRTGELFF.

CDR3 DNA sequence: TGTGCCAGTATTCAGACAGGGACCTACGAGCAGTACTTC. Residues: CASIQTGTYEQYF. The chain combines TRBV19 with TRBJ2-7; 7 nucleotides agree with TRBD1. The ends lost 7 bases at V and 2 bases at J; junction bases unmatched: 5. Per the germline V gene, CDR1 is LNHDA and CDR2 is SQIVND (reference sequence). CDR3 size: 13 residues. Using reference TRBV19 and TRBJ2-7 for the parts outside the CDR3, the full variable domain is DGGITQSPKYLFRKEGQNVTLSCEQNLNHDAMYWYRQDPGQGLRLIYYSQIVNDFQKGDIAEGYSVSREKKESFPLTVTSAQKNPTAFYLCASIQTGTYEQYFGPGTRLTVT.

V gene TRBV6-5 combines with J gene TRBJ1-3; tentative D call: TRBD1 (6 bases). Trimming left V 2 bases short and J 4 bases short, with 9 bases between. The CDR3 is 14 residues long. Germline V lookup: CDR1 MNHEY, CDR2 SVGAGI. CDR3 nucleotides: TGTGCCAGCAGTTACGGGGGGGCCGGAAACACCATATATTTT. Translation: CASSYGGAGNTIYF.

A few counts support this clone. The chain employs TRBV3-1 (or the pseudogene TRBV3-2) and TRBJ2-1, with D unclear. The V and J ends lost 0 bases and 12 bases respectively, with 12 bases between them. The CDR3 has 13 residues. The germline CDR1 and CDR2 sequences are LGHDT and YNNKEL (reference sequence). As DNA, the CDR3 is TGTGCCAGCAGCCAAGATCGCCGGAGAGGGCAGTTCTTC. Residues: CASSQDRRRGQFF.

The chain recombines TRBV5-4 with TRBJ1-6; a weak D match, TRBD1 (6 bases). The CDR3 sequence is 15 residues long. Germline CDR1 reads SGHNT; CDR2 reads YYREEE (reference sequence). Trimming removed 4 bases at V and 6 bases at J, with 14 bases between. CDR3 nucleotide sequence: TGTGCCAGCAGCCCCGGGGGGCTAGGTAATTCACCCCTCCACTTT. Protein: CASSPGGLGNSPLHF.

The chain recombines TRBV7-8 with TRBJ2-3; D is possibly TRBD1 (5 bases). The CDR3 runs 18 residues. Germline V gene lookup returns CDR1 SGHVS and CDR2 FQNEAQ. V lost 0 bases and J lost 4, with 20 bases in between. In DNA form, the CDR3 reads TGTGCCAGCAGCTTAGCGATGGGGCTCGAACGGGCCGCAGATACGCAGTATTTT. This encodes CASSLAMGLERAADTQYF.

V usage is TRBV2 and J usage is TRBJ2-3, with 9 bases fitting TRBD1. V lost 6 bases to trimming and J lost 5 bases; unmatched junction nucleotides: 6. Germline loops: CDR1 SNHLY, CDR2 FYNNEI. The CDR3 runs to 14 residues. The CDR3 DNA reads as TGTGCCAGCAGCACAGGGGGCGGTGGAGATACGCAGTATTTT. This codes for CASSTGGGGDTQYF.

The rearrangement uses TRBV12-3 or TRBV12-4 and TRBJ2-2; D may be TRBD2 (6 bases). The CDR3 has 13 amino acids. V lost 4 bases to trimming and J lost 5 bases, with 8 bases between them. CDR3 sequence: CASSSLATGELFF. Written as DNA, the CDR3 is TGTGCCAGCAGTTCCCTAGCGACCGGGGAGCTGTTTTTT.

This rearrangement joins TRBV6-5 to TRBJ2-3, with 8 bases matching TRBD2. The CDR3 has 15 amino acids. The V gene end was trimmed by 6 bases and the J gene end by 2 bases; junction bases not matched to a gene: 7. Germline V lookup: CDR1 MNHEY, CDR2 SVGAGI. The CDR3 sequence is CASRAPGLVTDTQYF. The CDR3 nucleotides read TGTGCCAGCAGAGCCCCGGGACTAGTCACAGATACGCAGTATTTT.